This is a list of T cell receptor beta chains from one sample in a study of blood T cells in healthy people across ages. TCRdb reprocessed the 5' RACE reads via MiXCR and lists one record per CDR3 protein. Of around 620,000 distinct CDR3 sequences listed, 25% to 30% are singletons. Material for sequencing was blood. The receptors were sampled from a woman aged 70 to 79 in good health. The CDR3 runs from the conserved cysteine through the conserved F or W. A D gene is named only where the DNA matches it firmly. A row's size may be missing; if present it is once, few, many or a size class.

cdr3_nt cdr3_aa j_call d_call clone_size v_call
TGCAGCGTCCCCGGGACTTTGATGAACACTGAAGCTTTCTTT CSVPGTLMNTEAFF TRBJ1-1 NA few TRBV29-1
TGTGCCAGTAATGCCCCGGCAGCCGGGGAGCTGTTTTTT CASNAPAAGELFF TRBJ2-2 NA few TRBV19
TGTGCCAGCAAGCGAGGGGATGGTAATTCACCCCTCCACTTT CASKRGDGNSPLHF TRBJ1-6 NA few TRBV7-9
TGTGCCAGCAGCTCAGACATCAGAAACACCATATATTTT CASSSDIRNTIYF TRBJ1-3 NA NA TRBV3-1
TGTGCTAGCAGCTTAGAGTGGGGCTCAGGGGGCCAGTACTTC CASSLEWGSGGQYF TRBJ2-5 TRBD1 NA TRBV7-7
TGCGCCCCAGTCCCACGGGTCCAGCACGAGCAGTACTTC CAPVPRVQHEQYF TRBJ2-7 NA few TRBV23-1
TGCGCCAGCAGCTCCCAGCCACCAGGACAGGGGAGCGGCTACACCTTC CASSSQPPGQGSGYTF TRBJ1-2 TRBD1 NA TRBV5-1
TGCAGTGCTAGTAGGGTCCACGAGCAGTACTTC CSASRVHEQYF TRBJ2-7 NA once TRBV20-1
TGTGCTAGTGGTTTAGGATCGACAGCGAACACTGAAGCTTTCTTT CASGLGSTANTEAFF TRBJ1-1 NA NA TRBV12-5
TGTGCCAGCAGCGTAGACCCGGGCAGCACAGATACGCAGTATTTT CASSVDPGSTDTQYF TRBJ2-3 NA few TRBV9
TGTGCCAGCAATAGGGGGGACGACGAGCAGTACTTC CASNRGDDEQYF TRBJ2-7 NA once TRBV7-9
TGTGCCAGCGCTCCCCACCCAAAGGGCACAGATACGCAGTATTTT CASAPHPKGTDTQYF TRBJ2-3 NA few TRBV6-2/TRBV6-3
TGTGCCAGCAGCTCTCCCACAGGGAATCAAGAGACCCAGTACTTC CASSSPTGNQETQYF TRBJ2-5 NA NA TRBV7-9
TGTGCTAGTGGTTTGGCGGACAGGGGGCCAACTAATGAAAAACTGTTTTTT CASGLADRGPTNEKLFF TRBJ1-4 TRBD1 NA TRBV12-5
TGTGCCAGCAGCCGTGAGGGTAGCAGACTCACAGATACGCAGTATTTT CASSREGSRLTDTQYF TRBJ2-3 NA few TRBV4-2
TGCAGTGCTAGAGATGACAGGGAGCGGGGGCAAGAAGAGACCCAGTACTTC CSARDDRERGQEETQYF TRBJ2-5 NA NA TRBV20-1
TGTGCTAGTGGTCCGACTTCACTACCTACAGATACGCAGTATTTT CASGPTSLPTDTQYF TRBJ2-3 NA few TRBV12-5
TGTGCCATATCTAGCGGGGCCAACTACGAGCAGTACTTC CAISSGANYEQYF TRBJ2-7 TRBD2 NA TRBV10-3
TGTGCCAGCAGCTTACGTTGCAGGTTGGACAGGGACAATCAGCCCCAGCATTTT CASSLRCRLDRDNQPQHF TRBJ1-5 TRBD1 few TRBV7-6
TGTGCCAGCAGTGATCAGGGGGCGTTAGGGAATGAGCAGTTCTTC CASSDQGALGNEQFF TRBJ2-1 TRBD1 NA TRBV25-1
TGCAGTGCTTATACAGGGTCGGGGGCCAAAAACATTCAGTACTTC CSAYTGSGAKNIQYF TRBJ2-4 NA NA TRBV20-1
TGTGCCAGTAGCCTCACAGGGATGGGCATTCAGTACTTC CASSLTGMGIQYF TRBJ2-4 NA NA TRBV19
TGTGCCAGCAGTTACCACAGGACCACAGATACGCAGTATTTT CASSYHRTTDTQYF TRBJ2-3 NA NA TRBV6-2/TRBV6-3
TGTGCCAGCAGCTTGAGGGGTCGGGCCACAGATACGCAGTATTTT CASSLRGRATDTQYF TRBJ2-3 NA few TRBV5-4
TGCAGTGCTAGAGATTTTAAGGGCAGGGGGTTCCACGAGCAGTACTTC CSARDFKGRGFHEQYF TRBJ2-7 TRBD1 NA TRBV20-1
TGCGCCAGCAGCCCCGGAGCAGGGGGGGGGCTGAGCACTGAAGCTTTCTTT CASSPGAGGGLSTEAFF TRBJ1-1 TRBD1 few TRBV5-1
TGCGCCAGCAGCTTGACGTGGGACTACGAGCAGTACTTC CASSLTWDYEQYF TRBJ2-7 NA NA TRBV5-1
TGTGCCAGTAGTTTGACCCAAGGACTAGGCACAGATACGCAGTATTTT CASSLTQGLGTDTQYF TRBJ2-3 TRBD2 NA TRBV19
TGTGCCAGCAGCGATTGGCTTGGGACAGGGGGAAATGAAAAACTGTTTTTT CASSDWLGTGGNEKLFF TRBJ1-4 TRBD1 few TRBV7-9
TGCGCCAGCAGCCAAGTAGGTACCTACTCCTACGAGCAGTACTTC CASSQVGTYSYEQYF TRBJ2-7 NA few TRBV4-1
TGCGCCAGCAGCTTGATGTCGACAGGAGCTGGGGCCAACGTCCTGACTTTC CASSLMSTGAGANVLTF TRBJ2-6 NA NA TRBV5-1
TGTGCCAGCAGTCCGACAGGGTTTAGGGCAGCTTTCTTT CASSPTGFRAAFF TRBJ1-1 TRBD1 few TRBV6-6
TGCAGTGCTAAGGACGGTCAGCAAGAGACCCAGTACTTC CSAKDGQQETQYF TRBJ2-5 NA NA TRBV20-1
TGTGCCAGCAGTGGAAACGAAGAGACCCAGTACTTC CASSGNEETQYF TRBJ2-5 NA NA TRBV6-5
TGTGCCAGCAGCGTGACTGGGGGGGACATTCAGTACTTC CASSVTGGDIQYF TRBJ2-4 TRBD2 NA TRBV12-3/TRBV12-4
TGTGCCAGCAGCCCCTATCAGGGGATGGGGACTGAAGCTTTCTTT CASSPYQGMGTEAFF TRBJ1-1 NA NA TRBV9
TGCAGCGCCGGACTAGCGGGGGATGAGCAGTTCTTC CSAGLAGDEQFF TRBJ2-1 TRBD2 NA TRBV29-1
TGTGCCAGCAGAGGACAGGGGGCGGAAGGCTACACCTTC CASRGQGAEGYTF TRBJ1-2 TRBD1 NA TRBV2
TGTGCCAGCAGCTTATCAGGACAGGGTCTTGGCTACACCTTC CASSLSGQGLGYTF TRBJ1-2 TRBD1 NA TRBV7-2
TGCGCCAGCAGCCTTCCTACAGGGGGCGAGGGAGAGACCCAGTACTTC CASSLPTGGEGETQYF TRBJ2-5 TRBD1 NA TRBV5-1
TGTGCCAGCAGTTCTCCTTTGAATACCGCGGGGGACTACGAGCAGTACTTC CASSSPLNTAGDYEQYF TRBJ2-7 TRBD2 NA TRBV12-3/TRBV12-4
TGTGCCAGCAGTTCGACAGGGAACCACGAGCAGTACTTC CASSSTGNHEQYF TRBJ2-7 TRBD1 few TRBV12-3/TRBV12-4
TGTGCCAGCAGTTACGGGGCTACTAACTATGGCTACACCTTC CASSYGATNYGYTF TRBJ1-2 NA NA TRBV6-2/TRBV6-3